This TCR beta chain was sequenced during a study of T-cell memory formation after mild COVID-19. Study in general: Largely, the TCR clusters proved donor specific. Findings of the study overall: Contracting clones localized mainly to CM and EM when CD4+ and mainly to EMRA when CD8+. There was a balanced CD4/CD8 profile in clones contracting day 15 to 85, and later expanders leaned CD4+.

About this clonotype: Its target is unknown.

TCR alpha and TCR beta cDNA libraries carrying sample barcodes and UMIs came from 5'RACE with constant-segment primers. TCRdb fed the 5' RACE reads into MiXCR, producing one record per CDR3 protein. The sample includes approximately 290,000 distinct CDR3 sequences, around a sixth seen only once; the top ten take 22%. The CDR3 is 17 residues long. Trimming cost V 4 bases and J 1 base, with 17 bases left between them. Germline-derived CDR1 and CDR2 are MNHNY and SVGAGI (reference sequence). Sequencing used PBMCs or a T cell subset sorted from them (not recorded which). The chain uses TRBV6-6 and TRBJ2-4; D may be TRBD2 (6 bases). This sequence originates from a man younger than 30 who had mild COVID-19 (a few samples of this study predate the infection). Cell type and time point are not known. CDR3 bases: TGTGCCAGCAGTTCGCTGACGGGGGACGGTGCCAAAAACATTCAGTACTTC. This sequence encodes CASSSLTGDGAKNIQYF.